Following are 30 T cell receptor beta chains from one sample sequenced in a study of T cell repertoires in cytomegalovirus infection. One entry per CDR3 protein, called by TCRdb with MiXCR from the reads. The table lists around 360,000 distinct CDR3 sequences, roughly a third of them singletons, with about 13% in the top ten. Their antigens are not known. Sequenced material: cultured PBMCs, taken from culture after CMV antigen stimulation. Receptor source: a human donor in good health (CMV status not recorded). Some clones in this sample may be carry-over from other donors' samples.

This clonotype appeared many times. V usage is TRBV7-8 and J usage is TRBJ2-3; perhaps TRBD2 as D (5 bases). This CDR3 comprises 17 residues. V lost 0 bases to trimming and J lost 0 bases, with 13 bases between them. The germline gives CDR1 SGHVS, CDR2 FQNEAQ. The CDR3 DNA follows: TGTGCCAGCAGCTTAGCGCCTGAGGGCTCCAGCACAGATACGCAGTATTTT. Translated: CASSLAPEGSSTDTQYF.

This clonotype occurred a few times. The CDR3 loop is CASSRRDRGWEFF. DNA of the CDR3: TGTGCCAGCAGCCGCCGGGACAGGGGCTGGGAGTTCTTC. V and J are TRBV11-2 and TRBJ2-1; TRBD1 agrees at 10 bases. J lost 14 bases, V lost 5 bases, and 9 bases had no gene match. Germline CDR1 is SGHAT and CDR2 is FQNNGV. The length of the CDR3 is 13 residues.

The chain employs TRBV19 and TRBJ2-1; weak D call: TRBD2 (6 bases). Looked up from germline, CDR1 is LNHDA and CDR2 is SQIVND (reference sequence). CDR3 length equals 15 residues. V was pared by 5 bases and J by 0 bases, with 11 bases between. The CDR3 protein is CASSLSSDSYNEQFF. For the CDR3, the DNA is TGTGCCAGTAGTCTTTCTAGCGACTCCTACAATGAGCAGTTCTTC.

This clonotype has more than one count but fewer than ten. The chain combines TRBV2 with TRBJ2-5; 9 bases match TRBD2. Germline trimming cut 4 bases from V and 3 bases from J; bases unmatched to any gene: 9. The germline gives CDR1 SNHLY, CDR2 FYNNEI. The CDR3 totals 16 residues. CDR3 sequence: CASSGERSGRKETQYF. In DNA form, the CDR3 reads TGTGCCAGCAGTGGGGAAAGAAGCGGGAGGAAAGAGACCCAGTACTTC.

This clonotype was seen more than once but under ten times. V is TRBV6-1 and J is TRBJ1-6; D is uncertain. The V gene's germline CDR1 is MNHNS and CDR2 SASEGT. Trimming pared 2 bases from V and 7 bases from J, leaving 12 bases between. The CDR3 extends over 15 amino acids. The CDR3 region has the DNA TGTGCCAGCAGTGAACCCCCCGACGGGAATTCACCCCTCCACTTT. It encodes CASSEPPDGNSPLHF.

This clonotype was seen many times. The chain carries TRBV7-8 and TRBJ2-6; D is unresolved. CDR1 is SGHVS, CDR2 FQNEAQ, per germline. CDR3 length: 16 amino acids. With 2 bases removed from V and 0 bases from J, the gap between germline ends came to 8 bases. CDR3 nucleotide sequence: TGTGCCAGCAGCTTAAGGGCGGTCTCTGGGGCCAACGTCCTGACTTTC. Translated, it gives CASSLRAVSGANVLTF.

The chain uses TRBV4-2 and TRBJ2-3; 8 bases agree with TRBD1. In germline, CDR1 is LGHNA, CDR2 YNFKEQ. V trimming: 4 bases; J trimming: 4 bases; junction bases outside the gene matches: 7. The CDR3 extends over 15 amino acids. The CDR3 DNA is TGTGCCAGCAGCCTCACCGGGACAGGACCAGATACGCAGTATTTT. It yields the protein CASSLTGTGPDTQYF.

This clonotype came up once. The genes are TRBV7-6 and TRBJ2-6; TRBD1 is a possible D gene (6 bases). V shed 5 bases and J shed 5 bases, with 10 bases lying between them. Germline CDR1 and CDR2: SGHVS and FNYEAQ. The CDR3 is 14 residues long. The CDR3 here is CASSPTGRANVLTF. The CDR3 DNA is TGTGCCAGCAGCCCAACAGGGAGGGCCAACGTCCTGACTTTC.

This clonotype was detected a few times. The DNA of the CDR3 is TGTGCCAGCAGCCCGGTCGGAAACAGCGGTGAAAAACTGTTTTTT. Translated, it gives CASSPVGNSGEKLFF. This sequence joins TRBV7-2 and TRBJ1-4; no clear D. Trimming cost V 5 bases and J 7 bases, with 17 bases left between them. CDR3 length: 15 amino acids. Germline CDR1 is SGHTA and CDR2 is FQGNSA.

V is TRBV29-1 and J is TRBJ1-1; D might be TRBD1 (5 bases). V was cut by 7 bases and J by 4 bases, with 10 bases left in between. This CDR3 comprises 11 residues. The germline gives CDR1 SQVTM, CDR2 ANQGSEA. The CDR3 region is CSAEGSTEAFF. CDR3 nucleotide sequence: TGCAGCGCCGAGGGGAGCACTGAAGCTTTCTTT. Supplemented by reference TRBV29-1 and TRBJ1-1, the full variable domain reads SAVISQKPSRDICQRGTSLTIQCQVDSQVTMMFWYRQQPGQSLTLIATANQGSEATYESGFVIDKFPISRPNLTFSTLTVSNMSPEDSSIYLCSAEGSTEAFFGQGTRLTVV.

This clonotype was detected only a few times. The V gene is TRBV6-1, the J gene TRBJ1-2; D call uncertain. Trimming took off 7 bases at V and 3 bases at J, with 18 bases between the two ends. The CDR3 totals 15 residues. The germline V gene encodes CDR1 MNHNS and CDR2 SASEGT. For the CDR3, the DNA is TGTGCCAGCAAATCGGCAGGCAAAACCTACTATGGCTACACCTTC. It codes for CASKSAGKTYYGYTF.

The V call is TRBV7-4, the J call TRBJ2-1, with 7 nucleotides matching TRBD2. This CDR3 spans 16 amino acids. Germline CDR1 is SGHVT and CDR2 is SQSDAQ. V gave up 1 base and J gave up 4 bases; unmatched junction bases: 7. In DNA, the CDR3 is TGTGCCAGCAGCTTAGACGTACCTAGCGGATACAATGAGCAGTTCTTC. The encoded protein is CASSLDVPSGYNEQFF.

CDR3 nucleotide sequence: TGTGCCAGTAGTATCCCGGGGTATAATTCACCCCTCCACTTT. It yields the protein CASSIPGYNSPLHF. V and J are TRBV19 and TRBJ1-6, with D unresolved. CDR3 length equals 14 residues. V lost 3 bases, J lost 4 bases, and 7 bases lay in between. From germline, CDR1 is LNHDA and CDR2 SQIVND (reference sequence).

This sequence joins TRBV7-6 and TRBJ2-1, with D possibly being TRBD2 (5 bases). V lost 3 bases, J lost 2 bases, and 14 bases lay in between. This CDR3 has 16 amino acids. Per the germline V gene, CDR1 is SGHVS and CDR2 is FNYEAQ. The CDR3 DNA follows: TGTGCCAGCAGCTTGAGTAGCGTGAGGGCCTACAATGAGCAGTTCTTC. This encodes CASSLSSVRAYNEQFF.

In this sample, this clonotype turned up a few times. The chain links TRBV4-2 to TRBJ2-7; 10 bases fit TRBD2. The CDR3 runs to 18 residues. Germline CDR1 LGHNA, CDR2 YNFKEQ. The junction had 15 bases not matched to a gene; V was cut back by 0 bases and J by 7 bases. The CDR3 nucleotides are TGTGCCAGCAGCCAAGATCAGGTAGCGGGAGGACTAATTGTAGAGCAGTACTTC. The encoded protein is CASSQDQVAGGLIVEQYF.

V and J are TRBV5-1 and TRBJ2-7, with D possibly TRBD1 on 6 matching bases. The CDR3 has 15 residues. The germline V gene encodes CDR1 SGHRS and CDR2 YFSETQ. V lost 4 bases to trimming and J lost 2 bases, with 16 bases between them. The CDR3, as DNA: TGCGCCAGCAGCCCGGCTGGGACAAGCCCCTACGAGCAGTACTTC. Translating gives CASSPAGTSPYEQYF.

CDR3 loop: CASSLAGISGYTF. The CDR3 DNA follows: TGTGCCAGCAGCCTGGCAGGAATTAGCGGCTACACCTTC. The V call is TRBV12-3 or TRBV12-4, the J call TRBJ1-2; D is unclear. This CDR3 region has 13 residues. Trimming shortened V by 6 bases and J by 8 bases, and 16 bases separated the two germline ends.

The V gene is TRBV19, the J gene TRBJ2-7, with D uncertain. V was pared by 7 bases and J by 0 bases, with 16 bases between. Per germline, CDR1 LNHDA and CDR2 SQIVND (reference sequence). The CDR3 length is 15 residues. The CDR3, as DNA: TGTGCCAGTAATGGGCGAGCTTCCAGCTCCTACGAGCAGTACGTC. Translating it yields CASNGRASSSYEQYV.

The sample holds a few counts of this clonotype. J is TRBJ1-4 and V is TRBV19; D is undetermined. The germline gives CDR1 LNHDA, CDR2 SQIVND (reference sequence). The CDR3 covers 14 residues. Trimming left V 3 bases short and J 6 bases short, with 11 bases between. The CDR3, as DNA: TGTGCCAGTAGTATTTACGAGGCGCATGAAAAACTGTTTTTT. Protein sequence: CASSIYEAHEKLFF.

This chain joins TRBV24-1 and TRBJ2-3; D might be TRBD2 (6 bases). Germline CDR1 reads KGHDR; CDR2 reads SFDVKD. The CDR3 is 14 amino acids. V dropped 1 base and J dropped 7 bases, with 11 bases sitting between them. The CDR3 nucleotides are TGTGCCACCAGTGATTTTAGGACTACCAATACGCAGTATTTT. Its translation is CATSDFRTTNTQYF.

DNA of the CDR3: TGTGCCAGCAGCCGGGACCACCGTTCGGAGGGGACGCAGTATTTT. Translation: CASSRDHRSEGTQYF. The chain recombines TRBV25-1 with TRBJ2-3; D perhaps matches TRBD2 (6 bases). Trimming cost V 6 bases and J 9 bases, with 22 bases left between them. This CDR3 contains 15 residues. Germline CDR1 and CDR2: MGHDK and SYGVNS.

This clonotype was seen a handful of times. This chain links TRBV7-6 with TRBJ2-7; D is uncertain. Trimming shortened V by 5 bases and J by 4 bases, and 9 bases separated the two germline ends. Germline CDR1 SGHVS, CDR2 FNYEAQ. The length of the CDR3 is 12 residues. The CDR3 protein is CASSANRYEQYF. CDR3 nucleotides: TGTGCCAGCAGCGCAAATCGATACGAGCAGTACTTC.

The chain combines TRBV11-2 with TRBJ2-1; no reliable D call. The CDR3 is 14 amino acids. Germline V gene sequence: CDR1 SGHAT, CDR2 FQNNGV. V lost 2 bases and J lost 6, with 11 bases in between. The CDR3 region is CASSLSSTGNEQFF. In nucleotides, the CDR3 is TGTGCCAGCAGCTTATCTTCTACGGGCAATGAGCAGTTCTTC.

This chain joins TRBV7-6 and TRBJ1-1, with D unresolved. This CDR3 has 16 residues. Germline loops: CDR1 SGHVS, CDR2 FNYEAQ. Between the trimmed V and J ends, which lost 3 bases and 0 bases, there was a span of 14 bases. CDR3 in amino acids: CASSLFTGVMNTEAFF. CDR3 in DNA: TGTGCCAGCAGCTTGTTTACGGGAGTCATGAACACTGAAGCTTTCTTT.

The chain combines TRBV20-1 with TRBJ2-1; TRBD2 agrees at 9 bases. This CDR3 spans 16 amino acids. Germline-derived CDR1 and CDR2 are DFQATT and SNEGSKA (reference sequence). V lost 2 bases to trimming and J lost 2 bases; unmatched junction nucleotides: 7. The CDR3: CSARTYSGSTYNEQFF. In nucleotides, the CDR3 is TGCAGTGCTAGAACTTATAGCGGGAGTACCTACAATGAGCAGTTCTTC.

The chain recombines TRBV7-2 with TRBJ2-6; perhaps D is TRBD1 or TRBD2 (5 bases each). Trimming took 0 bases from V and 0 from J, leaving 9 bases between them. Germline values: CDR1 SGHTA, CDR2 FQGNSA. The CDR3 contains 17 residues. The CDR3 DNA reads TGTGCCAGCAGCTTAGCGGGACGATTCTCTGGGGCCAACGTCCTGACTTTC. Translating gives CASSLAGRFSGANVLTF.

The CDR3 DNA follows: TGTGCCAGCAGCTCTGGGACTACAGATACGCAGTATTTT. This sequence encodes CASSSGTTDTQYF. The chain joins TRBV7-6 to TRBJ2-3; tentatively, D is TRBD2 (6 bases). The CDR3 loop spans 13 amino acids. CDR1 and CDR2 (germline): SGHVS, FNYEAQ. Trimming left V 4 bases short and J 3 bases short, with 8 bases between.

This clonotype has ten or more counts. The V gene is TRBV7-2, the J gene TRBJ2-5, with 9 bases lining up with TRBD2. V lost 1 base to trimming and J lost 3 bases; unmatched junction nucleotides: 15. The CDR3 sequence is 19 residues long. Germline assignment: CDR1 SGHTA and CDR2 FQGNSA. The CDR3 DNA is TGTGCCAGCAGCTTAGGGGGTCGGGCGGGAGGGCCATTGGAAGAGACCCAGTACTTC. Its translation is CASSLGGRAGGPLEETQYF.

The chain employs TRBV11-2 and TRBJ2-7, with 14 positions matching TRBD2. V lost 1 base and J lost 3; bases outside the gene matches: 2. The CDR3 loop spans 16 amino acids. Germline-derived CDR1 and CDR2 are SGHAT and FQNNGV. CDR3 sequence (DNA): TGTGCCAGCAGCTTAGGACTAGCGGGAGGGGGCTACGAGCAGTACGTC. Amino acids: CASSLGLAGGGYEQYV.

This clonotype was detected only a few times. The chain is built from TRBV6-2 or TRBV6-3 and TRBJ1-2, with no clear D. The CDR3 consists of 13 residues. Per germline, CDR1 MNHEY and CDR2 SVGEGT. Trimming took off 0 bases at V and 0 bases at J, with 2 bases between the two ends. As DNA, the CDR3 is TGTGCCAGCAGTTACTCGGCTAACTATGGCTACACCTTC. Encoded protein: CASSYSANYGYTF.